Listed here are 8 T cell receptor beta chains from one sample, sequenced in a study of cytomegalovirus exposure and HLA in healthy donors. Vbeta (60) and Jbeta (13) primers were used in the PCR. TCRdb keeps only in-frame clones here, not all; method: immunoSEQ multiplex PCR. Here the sample spans roughly 110,000 clones, about 80% being singletons. The sample was PBMCs. The receptors come from a woman aged 25 to 45 in good health and CMV-seropositive.

The chain is built from TRBV7-9 and TRBJ2-1; D is undetermined. The CDR3 length is 16 residues. Germline V gene data show CDR1 as SEHNR and CDR2 as FQNEAQ (reference sequence). Trimming cost V 1 base and J 0 bases, with 10 bases left between them. In DNA form, the CDR3 reads TGTGCCAGCAGCTTAGTCCCCGGTAGCTCCTACAATGAGCAGTTCTTC. This sequence encodes CASSLVPGSSYNEQFF. The variable domain in full, with the rest retrieved from reference TRBV7-9 and TRBJ2-1, is DTGVSQNPRHKITKRGQNVTFRCDPISEHNRLYWYRQTLGQGPEFLTYFQNEAQLEKSRLLSDRFSAERPKGSFSTLEIQRTEQGDSAMYLCASSLVPGSSYNEQFFGPGTRLTVL.

A word on this clone: Here the CDR3 omits its conserved ending phenylalanine or tryptophan, so a read error is the likely source. No DNA is shown, since the ends of the CDR3 on it are uncertain; the CDR3 is the one TCRdb lists. The gene calls are TRBV21-1 and TRBJ2-7; the D call of TRBD2 is as the table states it, not checked on the DNA. TRBV21-1 is a known pseudogene. The CDR3 comprises 10 residues, both ends counted. The CDR3 loop is CASSILVSRE.

V usage is TRBV9 and J usage is TRBJ2-7; 9 bases match TRBD2. Trimming cost V 0 bases and J 3 bases; bases outside gene matches: 13. CDR3 length: 18 residues. The V gene's germline CDR1 is SGDLS and CDR2 YYNGEE. The CDR3 spells CASSVASWVTSGDYEQYF. In DNA, the CDR3 is TGTGCCAGCAGCGTAGCGAGTTGGGTGACTAGCGGAGACTACGAGCAGTACTTC.

This clone came up a few times. V usage is TRBV6-6 and J usage is TRBJ2-1; no definite D call. CDR3 length: 14 amino acids. Looked up from germline, CDR1 is MNHNY and CDR2 is SVGAGI (reference sequence). V was trimmed by 5 bases and J by 8 bases, leaving 16 bases between them. The CDR3: CASSPPGSLHEQFF. In DNA, the CDR3 is TGTGCCAGCAGTCCTCCAGGATCCCTCCATGAGCAGTTCTTC.

This chain joins TRBV28 and TRBJ1-5, with 8 bases fitting TRBD1. Germline V gene sequence: CDR1 MDHEN, CDR2 SYDVKM. Trimming took 9 bases from V and 4 from J; bases not matched to a gene: 5. The CDR3 totals 13 residues. The CDR3 is CASRTGINQPQHF. CDR3 nucleotide sequence: TGTGCCAGTCGGACAGGGATAAATCAGCCCCAGCATTTT.

The chain couples TRBV9 to TRBJ2-7, with 12 bases identical to TRBD2. CDR1 SGDLS and CDR2 YYNGEE come from the germline V gene. Trimming took 4 bases from V and 6 from J; bases not matched to a gene: 8. This CDR3 region has 15 residues. The CDR3 bases are TGTGCCAGCAGCCCGACTAGCGGGAGTGTAGGCGAGCAGTACTTC. It specifies CASSPTSGSVGEQYF.

The chain recombines TRBV30 with TRBJ1-6, with TRBD1 as a possible D gene (5 bases). CDR1 is GTSNPN and CDR2 is SVGIG in the germline V gene (reference sequence). V gave up 1 base and J gave up 7 bases, with 11 bases separating them. The CDR3 sequence is 14 residues long. CDR3 in DNA: TGTGCCTGGAGTGCAGGGACTCTGAATTCACCCCTCCACTTT. Its translation: CAWSAGTLNSPLHF.

V gene TRBV11-3 combines with J gene TRBJ1-3, with D perhaps TRBD1 (5 bases). The ends were cut back, 11 bases at V and 3 bases at J, with 14 bases in the middle. The CDR3 is 13 amino acids. Germline V gives CDR1 SGHNT, CDR2 YENEEA. Here the CDR3 reads CAWRAGNGNTIYF. The CDR3 region has the DNA TGTGCCTGGAGGGCAGGGAATGGAAACACCATATATTTT.